This is a list of T cell receptor beta chains from one sample in a study of T cell changes during pregnancy in multiple sclerosis. Profiled with immunoSEQ multiplex PCR; TCRdb holds only in-frame clones, not every one. The sample holds some 60,000 clones, roughly 93% seen once. The sample was peripheral blood, taken after pregnancy. The source of these receptors is a female donor with multiple sclerosis, enrolled in a pregnancy study. Each CDR3 is given with its conserved first and last residue. Fields, in order: clone size, J gene, V gene, D gene, CDR3 protein, CDR3 DNA. The D gene is left open where the match is weak. Expanded clones are given a class, and other clones once, few, many or no size at all.

once | TRBJ2-5 | TRBV6-6 | - | CASTSIGRDQETQYF | TGTGCCAGCACCTCCATCGGGCGGGATCAAGAGACCCAGTACTTC
- | TRBJ2-1 | TRBV7-9 | TRBD2 | CASSLWAGDGYNEQFF | TGTGCCAGCAGCTTATGGGCGGGGGATGGGTACAATGAGCAGTTCTTC
- | TRBJ2-4 | TRBV19 | TRBD2 | CASSSGGLLAKNIQYF | TGTGCCAGTTCCAGCGGGGGTCTTCTAGCCAAAAACATTCAGTACTTC
- | TRBJ2-7 | TRBV25-1 | TRBD1 | CASTSRDRASYEQYF | TGTGCCAGCACTTCCCGGGACAGGGCGTCCTACGAGCAGTACTTC
- | TRBJ1-1 | TRBV13 | TRBD1 | CASSLTPGQGAFF | TGTGCCAGCAGCTTAACACCGGGACAGGGAGCTTTCTTT
once | TRBJ2-7 | TRBV5-4 | TRBD2 | CASRLAGVGEQYF | TGTGCCAGTCGACTAGCGGGAGTAGGGGAGCAGTACTTC
- | TRBJ1-2 | TRBV7-9 | TRBD1 | CASSLEGRGRGGYTF | TGTGCCAGCAGCTTAGAAGGCAGGGGGCGCGGGGGCTACACCTTC
- | TRBJ2-3 | TRBV5-5 | TRBD2 | CASSSGGGGDTQYF | TGTGCCAGCAGCAGCGGGGGCGGAGGAGATACGCAGTATTTT
- | TRBJ1-4 | TRBV11-2 | TRBD1 | CASSLTGQGRKKLFF | TGTGCCAGCAGCCTTACGGGACAGGGGAGGAAAAAACTGTTTTTT
- | TRBJ2-3 | TRBV15 | - | CATSRARGSTDTQYF | TGTGCCACCAGCAGAGCCCGGGGTAGCACAGATACGCAGTATTTT
- | TRBJ2-7 | TRBV5-4 | TRBD2 | CASSQGTSGIYEQYF | TGTGCCAGCAGCCAAGGGACTAGCGGGATCTACGAGCAGTACTTC
- | TRBJ2-7 | TRBV10-3 | - | CAITDRGYEQYF | TGTGCCATCACGGACCGGGGCTACGAGCAGTACTTC
- | TRBJ1-4 | TRBV5-1 | TRBD1 | CASSPTGGNEKLFF | TGCGCCAGCAGCCCGACAGGGGGAAATGAAAAACTGTTTTTT
- | TRBJ2-5 | TRBV18 | - | CASSPGRTIQETQYF | TGTGCCAGCTCACCAGGCCGGACTATTCAAGAGACCCAGTACTTC
once | TRBJ2-1 | TRBV19 | TRBD1 | CASATGTYNEQFF | TGTGCCAGTGCGACAGGGACATACAATGAGCAGTTCTTC
- | TRBJ2-7 | TRBV14 | TRBD2 | CASSLASGSFEQYF | TGTGCCAGCAGCCTGGCTAGCGGGAGTTTTGAGCAGTACTTC
- | TRBJ2-5 | TRBV4-1 | - | CASSPEGAGLQETQYF | TGCGCCAGCAGCCCGGAGGGGGCGGGACTCCAAGAGACCCAGTACTTC
- | TRBJ1-4 | TRBV28 | - | CASSGGVGNEKLFF | TGTGCCAGCAGTGGAGGGGTCGGTAATGAAAAACTGTTTTTT
once | TRBJ1-4 | TRBV19 | - | CASSPYGEQRTNEKLFF | TGTGCCAGTAGTCCCTACGGAGAGCAACGGACTAATGAAAAACTGTTTTTT
- | TRBJ1-1 | TRBV14 | TRBD1 | CASSQRTGGDTEAFF | TGTGCCAGCAGCCAGAGGACAGGGGGTGACACTGAAGCTTTCTTT
- | TRBJ2-7 | TRBV11-2 | - | CASSSLGAEQYF | TGTGCCAGCAGCTCATTAGGAGCCGAGCAGTACTTC
- | TRBJ2-1 | TRBV19 | TRBD2 | CASSIGILRENNEQFF | TGTGCCAGTAGTATAGGGATTTTGCGGGAGAACAATGAGCAGTTCTTC
- | TRBJ2-1 | TRBV18 | TRBD2 | CASSPPGGNEQFF | TGTGCCAGCTCACCACCGGGAGGGAATGAGCAGTTCTTC
- | TRBJ1-1 | TRBV2 | TRBD1 | CASRSGQGAMTEAFF | TGTGCCAGCAGATCTGGACAGGGGGCTATGACTGAAGCTTTCTTT
- | TRBJ2-3 | TRBV11-1 | - | CASSFSGFTDTQYF | TGTGCCAGCAGCTTTTCAGGATTCACAGATACGCAGTATTTT
- | TRBJ1-2 | TRBV4-3 | TRBD1 | CASSRDRANYGYTF | TGCGCCAGCAGCCGGGACAGAGCTAACTATGGCTACACCTTC
- | TRBJ1-2 | TRBV5-8 | - | CASSFFVRYGYTF | TGTGCCAGCAGCTTCTTTGTTCGGTATGGCTACACCTTC
- | TRBJ2-1 | TRBV4-3 | TRBD2 | CASSQELGGSHEQFF | TGCGCCAGCAGCCAAGAGTTGGGAGGGTCCCATGAGCAGTTCTTC
- | TRBJ2-4 | TRBV14 | - | CASSQPGGNIQYF | TGTGCCAGCAGCCAGCCGGGGGGCAACATTCAGTACTTC
- | TRBJ2-5 | TRBV5-6 | TRBD2 | CASSEGGLADTQETQYF | TGTGCCAGCAGCGAGGGAGGACTAGCGGATACCCAAGAGACCCAGTACTTC
- | TRBJ2-2 | TRBV7-2 | - | CASSLTLQYTGELFF | TGTGCCAGCAGCTTAACTCTTCAATACACCGGGGAGCTGTTTTTT
- | TRBJ2-7 | TRBV4-1 | - | CASSQGGAGVGEQYF | TGCGCCAGCAGCCAAGGGGGGGCGGGAGTGGGCGAGCAGTACTTC
- | TRBJ1-2 | TRBV27 | - | CASSLGQQYGYTF | TGTGCCAGCAGTTTAGGACAGCAGTATGGCTACACCTTC
- | TRBJ2-5 | TRBV4-3 | TRBD1 | CASSQKTGSPGTQYF | TGCGCCAGCAGCCAGAAGACAGGGAGTCCGGGGACCCAGTACTTC
- | TRBJ1-1 | TRBV10-3 | TRBD1 | CAISPGQGRSKNTEAFF | TGTGCCATTTCTCCGGGACAGGGTCGGAGTAAGAACACTGAAGCTTTCTTT
- | TRBJ2-1 | TRBV4-3 | TRBD2 | CASSDIAGVRYNEQFF | TGCGCCAGCAGCGACATAGCGGGAGTAAGGTACAATGAGCAGTTCTTC
- | TRBJ2-1 | TRBV9 | TRBD2 | CASSAGTSASYNEQFF | TGTGCCAGCAGCGCCGGGACTAGCGCTTCCTACAATGAGCAGTTCTTC
- | TRBJ2-5 | TRBV7-2 | TRBD2 | CASSLATSGGVQETQYF | TGTGCCAGCAGCTTAGCGACCTCGGGAGGCGTTCAAGAGACCCAGTACTTC
- | TRBJ2-5 | TRBV19 | TRBD1 | CASSPWDSGETQYF | TGTGCCAGTAGTCCGTGGGACAGCGGAGAGACCCAGTACTTC
- | TRBJ2-7 | TRBV5-4 | - | CASSLGSGSYEQYF | TGTGCCAGCAGCTTGGGTAGCGGCTCCTACGAGCAGTACTTC
- | TRBJ2-5 | TRBV5-4 | - | CASRPTGTQGETQYF | TGTGCCAGCAGACCGACCGGGACGCAGGGGGAGACCCAGTACTTC
- | TRBJ2-7 | TRBV11-2 | TRBD2 | CASSDRGGNYEQYF | TGTGCCAGCAGCGACCGGGGGGGGAACTACGAGCAGTACTTC
- | TRBJ2-5 | TRBV30 | TRBD2 | CAWSLAVLRETQYF | TGTGCCTGGTCTCTAGCGGTCCTACGCGAGACCCAGTACTTC
- | TRBJ1-1 | TRBV15 | - | CATSRAPGGEDTEAFF | TGTGCCACCAGCAGAGCCCCGGGGGGGGAAGACACTGAAGCTTTCTTT